Below, 14 T cell receptor beta chains from the same sample are listed, as sequenced in a study of T cells in Graves' hyperthyroidism and ophthalmopathy. RNA transcripts provided the source from which TCR beta CDR3 regions were amplified. HTBI primers were the set used in a first-round RT-PCR of the TCR CDR3. In TCRdb, the multiplex PCR reads were re-called with MiXCR into one record per CDR3 protein. The sample lists a few hundred thousand distinct CDR3 sequences; about 25% were seen once. The sample comprised blood. All receptors derive from a man aged 50 or older with Graves' hyperthyroidism.

The chain has TRBV19 and TRBJ2-1; D may be TRBD2 (6 bases). The V gene's germline CDR1 is LNHDA and CDR2 SQIVND (reference sequence). This CDR3 has 15 residues. The germline V and J ends were trimmed by 7 bases and 4 bases, with 17 bases remaining between them. The CDR3 nucleotides read TGTGCCAGTACCCCCCGGGGACTCGCTTACAATGAGCAGTTCTTC. Translated: CASTPRGLAYNEQFF.

This rearrangement joins TRBV20-1 to TRBJ1-1; 11 bases are a match to TRBD1. V was pared by 6 bases and J by 1 base, with 10 bases of the junction left unmatched. This CDR3 is 16 amino acids long. CDR1 DFQATT and CDR2 SNEGSKA come from the germline V gene (reference sequence). CDR3 protein: CSALRTGGFGNTEAFF. CDR3 sequence (DNA): TGCAGTGCCCTCAGGACAGGGGGCTTCGGGAACACTGAAGCTTTCTTT.

This clonotype has just a few counts. The V call is TRBV29-1, the J call TRBJ2-7, with D possibly being TRBD1 or TRBD2 (5 bases each). Germline CDR1 reads SQVTM; CDR2 reads ANQGSEA. The V gene lost 4 bases and the J gene lost 3 bases, with 13 bases spanning the gap. CDR3 length equals 13 residues. The CDR3: CSVGQGVDYEQYF. The CDR3 nucleotides read TGCAGCGTTGGGCAGGGAGTAGACTACGAGCAGTACTTC.

This clonotype turned up a few times. The gene calls are TRBV20-1 and TRBJ2-5, with 15 bases identical to TRBD2. Trimming removed 5 bases from V and 2 bases from J; junction bases left unmatched: 9. Germline V CDR1 and CDR2: DFQATT, SNEGSKA (reference sequence). The CDR3 has 17 amino acids. CDR3: CSALSGLAGGPQETQYF. The CDR3 nucleotides read TGCAGTGCTCTTTCGGGACTAGCGGGAGGACCGCAAGAGACCCAGTACTTC.

The sample holds one count of this clonotype. The chain joins TRBV20-1 to TRBJ2-7, with D tentatively TRBD1 (6 bases). Germline loops: CDR1 DFQATT, CDR2 SNEGSKA (reference sequence). V lost 1 base to trimming and J lost 4 bases, with 11 bases between them. The CDR3 has 13 amino acids. For the CDR3, the DNA is TGCAGTGCTAGAGGTCCCCAGGGGTACGAGCAGTACTTC. Its translation is CSARGPQGYEQYF.

This clonotype was detected many times. J is TRBJ2-3 and V is TRBV2, with D uncertain. V was pared by 7 bases and J by 2 bases, with 13 bases between. Germline V gene sequence: CDR1 SNHLY, CDR2 FYNNEI. CDR3 length equals 14 residues. CDR3 nucleotide sequence: TGTGCCAGCACGCAGATTTCCCACACAGATACGCAGTATTTT. Its protein is CASTQISHTDTQYF.

This sequence joins TRBV28 and TRBJ2-3; 12 bases line up with TRBD2. CDR3 length: 19 amino acids. Germline V gene sequence: CDR1 MDHEN, CDR2 SYDVKM. V lost 7 bases and J lost 3; bases outside the gene matches: 17. CDR3 in amino acids: CASTTPRPLAGGDTDTQYF. CDR3 DNA: TGTGCCAGCACAACACCCCGACCACTAGCGGGAGGAGATACAGATACGCAGTATTTT. Complete variable domain (other parts from reference TRBV28 and TRBJ2-3): DVKVTQSSRYLVKRTGEKVFLECVQDMDHENMFWYRQDPGLGLRLIYFSYDVKMKEKGDIPEGYSVSREKKERFSLILESASTNQTSMYLCASTTPRPLAGGDTDTQYFGPGTRLTVL.

This clonotype came up a few times. The chain uses TRBV20-1 and TRBJ2-3; 9 nucleotides agree with TRBD2. V shed 3 bases, J shed 4 bases, and the junction held 2 bases outside the gene matches. CDR3 length: 13 residues. The germline V gene encodes CDR1 DFQATT and CDR2 SNEGSKA (reference sequence). The CDR3 loop reads CSASGTSPDTQYF. The DNA of the CDR3 is TGCAGTGCTAGCGGGACTAGCCCAGATACGCAGTATTTT.

The genes are TRBV5-1 and TRBJ2-5, with TRBD1 matching over 8 bases. The CDR3 spans 14 residues. J was trimmed by 5 bases and V by 4 bases; bases with no gene match: 7. The germline V gene has CDR1 SGHRS and CDR2 YFSETQ. The CDR3 coding sequence is TGCGCCAGCAGCGACAGGGGAGTTAGGGAGACCCAGTACTTC. Its translation: CASSDRGVRETQYF.

This clonotype was seen only a few times. The chain has TRBV9 and TRBJ2-1; the D gene is possibly TRBD2 (6 bases). The CDR3 totals 17 residues. Trimming took off 1 base at V and 0 bases at J, with 14 bases between the two ends. Germline V gene data show CDR1 as SGDLS and CDR2 as YYNGEE. CDR3 amino acids: CASSVLPGTSSYNEQFF. The CDR3 DNA sequence: TGTGCCAGCAGCGTACTCCCCGGGACTTCCTCCTACAATGAGCAGTTCTTC.

The DNA of the CDR3 is TGTGCCAGCAGCCAAGGTAGCGGGACTAATGAGCAGTTCTTC. Amino acids: CASSQGSGTNEQFF. The chain employs TRBV3-1 and TRBJ2-1, with TRBD2 matching over 8 bases. CDR3 length: 14 amino acids. J was trimmed by 7 bases and V by 1 base; bases with no gene match: 3. CDR1 is LGHDT, CDR2 YNNKEL, per germline (reference sequence).

V is TRBV9 and J is TRBJ2-2, with 8 bases identical to TRBD2. There are 17 residues in the CDR3. Losses at the gene ends were 3 bases for V and 0 bases for J; bases not matched to a gene: 7. Germline CDR1 and CDR2: SGDLS and YYNGEE. The CDR3 loop reads CASSGELADTNTGELFF. The CDR3 DNA reads as TGTGCCAGCAGCGGGGAACTAGCGGATACGAACACCGGGGAGCTGTTTTTT. Drawing the rest from reference TRBV9 and TRBJ2-2, the complete variable domain is DSGVTQTPKHLITATGQRVTLRCSPRSGDLSVYWYQQSLDQGLQFLIQYYNGEERAKGNILERFSAQQFPDLHSELNLSSLELGDSALYFCASSGELADTNTGELFFGEGSRLTVL.

J is TRBJ2-1 and V is TRBV4-2; D is ambiguous. V was trimmed by 0 bases and J by 7 bases, leaving 7 bases between them. CDR3 length: 13 amino acids. Germline V gives CDR1 LGHNA, CDR2 YNFKEQ. The CDR3 is CASSQDLENEQFF. The CDR3 region has the DNA TGTGCCAGCAGCCAAGATTTAGAGAATGAGCAGTTCTTC.

This chain links TRBV11-2 with TRBJ1-2, with unresolved D. This CDR3 has 14 residues. Per the germline V gene, CDR1 is SGHAT and CDR2 is FQNNGV. V lost 0 bases and J 8 bases, leaving 13 bases between the germline ends. The CDR3: CASSLESGRVGYTF. CDR3 sequence (DNA): TGTGCCAGCAGCTTAGAGAGTGGTCGGGTAGGCTACACCTTC.